The source of this T cell receptor (beta chain) is a study of T-cell reconstitution after alpha-beta-depleted transplantation in children. Study-wide points: Alpha-beta T cells about two months after transplant reportedly derived from several hundred expanded graft clones. T-cell counts and diversity at one year following transplant were attributed mainly to newly produced T cells. Surviving recipient T cells and thymic progenitors underlay high day-60 TCRbeta diversity in some patients.

TCRbeta library construction was performed incorporating unique molecular identifiers. TCRdb reanalysed the PCR reads using MiXCR and keeps one entry per CDR3 protein. The sample lists fewer than 250,000 distinct CDR3 sequences, around a sixth occurring once. Germline CDR1 and CDR2: MNHEY and SMNVEV (reference sequence). V lost 5 bases, J lost 6 bases, and 5 bases stayed unmatched. CDR3 length equals 13 residues. This clonotype was seen many times. As yet, its antigen is unknown. The V and J genes are TRBV27 and TRBJ2-7, with 9 bases matching TRBD1. The receptor was isolated from a male patient between 2 and 15 years old who had a stem cell transplant for acute lymphoblastic leukemia, so the T cells may come from the graft donor. Sample: PBMCs, mostly from graft donor cells, taken 360 days after TCRalphabeta/CD19-depleted stem cell transplant. CDR3 nucleotides: TGTGCCAGCAGTCTGGGACAGGGCGCCGAGCAGTACTTC. It specifies CASSLGQGAEQYF.